This entry concerns a single TCR beta chain. This record belongs to a study of immune characterization of retroperitoneal liposarcoma. After removal of 5 bases from V and 8 bases from J, the junction contained 7 bases not matched to a gene. This CDR3 has 14 residues. The germline V gene encodes CDR1 SGHVS and CDR2 FQNEAQ. Each CDR3 protein gets one entry after TCRdb re-called the PCR reads with MiXCR. The sample lists some 10,000 distinct CDR3 sequences; 28% were seen once. The clonotype was recovered from a female donor with retroperitoneal liposarcoma. Sequenced: tumor tissue. The genes are TRBV7-8 and TRBJ1-4; TRBD1 matches at 8 bases. The CDR3 nucleotides read TGTGCCAGCAGCACCAGGGGGCGCAGGGAAAAACTGTTTTTT. It translates to CASSTRGRREKLFF.